This T cell receptor beta chain derives from a study of T-cell reconstitution after alpha-beta-depleted transplantation in children. Study results and limitations: Newly made T cells mostly supplied T-cell counts and diversity one year after transplant. From surviving recipient T cells and thymic progenitors came the high day-60 TCRbeta diversity observed in some patients. Alpha-beta T cells present about two months after transplant were reported to originate from several hundred expanded graft clones.

The library targeted TCRbeta and was prepared with unique molecular identifiers. TCRdb re-derived calls from the PCR reads in MiXCR, one entry per CDR3 protein. The sample includes 250,000 to 350,000 distinct CDR3 sequences, around 25% of them seen just once. This clonotype turned up a few times. Its matching antigen is unknown. The sequence was collected from a male patient younger than 18 who had a stem cell transplant for acute lymphoblastic leukemia, so the T cells may come from the graft donor. Sequencing was performed on PBMCs, mostly from graft donor cells, taken 180 days after TCRalphabeta/CD19-depleted stem cell transplant.

The CDR3 is CASSLIQYEQYF. The CDR3 DNA is TGTGCCAGCAGCTTAATACAGTACGAGCAGTACTTC. The chain employs TRBV7-9 and TRBJ2-7; D ambiguous. Germline lookup yields CDR1 SEHNR and CDR2 FQNEAQ (reference sequence). V was cut by 2 bases and J by 4 bases, with 6 bases left in between. The CDR3 contains 12 residues.